The rows below give T cell receptor beta chains drawn from one sample of a study of blood T cell repertoires in COVID-19. TCRdb keeps only in-frame clones here, not all; method: immunoSEQ multiplex PCR. The sample has 120,000 to 150,000 clones, around three quarters seen once. The specimen was peripheral blood. All receptors come from a man at least 80 years old with acute or convalescent COVID-19. Each CDR3 is given with its conserved first and last residue. D genes are given only for firm matches. For some rows the clone size is stated as once, few or many, or as a class when expanded; others skip it.

clone_size j_call v_call d_call cdr3_aa cdr3_nt
. TRBJ2-7 TRBV5-1 . CASSHGQTYSYEQYF TGCGCCAGCAGCCACGGACAGACTTACTCCTACGAGCAGTACTTC
. TRBJ2-3 TRBV19 . CASSKQARRADTQYF TGTGCCAGTAGTAAACAGGCACGGCGAGCAGATACGCAGTATTTT
. TRBJ2-1 TRBV27 TRBD2 CASRPLAGGSYNEQFF TGTGCCAGCAGACCTTTAGCGGGGGGGTCCTACAATGAGCAGTTCTTC
. TRBJ1-1 TRBV19 TRBD1 CASSAGGTEAFF TGTGCCAGTTCCGCAGGGGGCACTGAAGCTTTCTTT
. TRBJ2-1 TRBV11-3 . CASSILGDEQFF TGTGCCAGCAGCATCCTAGGGGATGAGCAGTTCTTC
many TRBJ2-7 TRBV5-1 TRBD1 CASSLVAGGNYEQYF TGCGCCAGCAGCTTGGTCGCAGGGGGCAACTACGAGCAGTACTTC
. TRBJ1-2 TRBV6-1 . CASSENSGYGYTF TGTGCCAGCAGTGAAAATTCAGGATACGGCTACACCTTC
few TRBJ2-2 TRBV10-3 . CAISATVVEGETANTGELFF TGTGCCATCAGTGCCACAGTGGTAGAGGGCGAGACTGCGAACACCGGGGAGCTGTTTTTT
. TRBJ1-5 TRBV7-3 TRBD1 CASSSRQGPAGQPQHF TGTGCCAGCAGCTCCCGACAGGGCCCTGCTGGCCAGCCCCAGCATTTT
few TRBJ1-5 TRBV6-2/TRBV6-3 . CASSSSFRNNQPQHF TGTGCCAGCAGTTCGTCCTTCAGGAATAATCAGCCCCAGCATTTT
. TRBJ2-1 TRBV18 . CASSRSAQDSYNEQFF TGTGCCAGCTCCCGGTCAGCACAGGACTCCTACAATGAGCAGTTCTTC
. TRBJ2-7 TRBV18 . CASSLVQGLSGEQYF TGTGCCAGCTCACTTGTCCAGGGGCTTTCTGGCGAGCAGTACTTC
. TRBJ2-5 TRBV5-4 . CASSGRGAQETQYF TGTGCCAGCAGCGGCCGGGGGGCCCAAGAGACCCAGTACTTC
. TRBJ1-2 TRBV9 TRBD1 CASSGDSRNGYTF TGTGCCAGCAGCGGGGACAGTAGGAATGGCTACACCTTC
. TRBJ2-5 TRBV6-1 . CASSEGHQETQYF TGTGCCAGCAGTGAAGGTCATCAAGAGACCCAGTACTTC
. TRBJ2-4 TRBV24-1 . CATSEGRQGAKNIQYF TGTGCCACCAGTGAGGGTAGGCAGGGGGCCAAAAACATTCAGTACTTC
. TRBJ2-1 TRBV24-1 TRBD1 CATSGTGGNGNEQFF TGTGCCACCTCCGGGACAGGGGGCAACGGCAATGAGCAGTTCTTC
few TRBJ2-3 TRBV3-1/TRBV3-2 . CASSQGRSPHTQYF TGTGCCAGCAGCCAAGGCAGATCTCCTCATACGCAGTATTTT
. TRBJ1-4 TRBV29-1 . CSAHRVANEKLFF TGCAGCGCCCACAGGGTGGCTAATGAAAAACTGTTTTTT
. TRBJ1-6 TRBV5-1 . CASSLAVRTESPLHF TGCGCCAGCAGCTTGGCCGTTCGGACAGAGTCACCCCTCCACTTT
. TRBJ1-4 TRBV27 . CASSSPGGATNEKLFF TGTGCCAGCAGTTCCCCGGGAGGCGCTACTAATGAAAAACTGTTTTTT
. TRBJ1-6 TRBV15 TRBD1 CATSARETGRPNSPLHF TGTGCCACCAGCGCTCGGGAGACAGGGCGACCTAATTCACCCCTCCACTTT